The rows below give T cell receptor beta chains drawn from one sample of a study of cytomegalovirus exposure and HLA in healthy donors. This table comes from immunoSEQ multiplex PCR, and its TCRdb copy is limited to in-frame clones, with some not included. The sample has approximately 140,000 clones, roughly 76% seen once. Specimen: PBMCs. These receptor sequences come from a woman between 35 and 50 years old in good health and CMV-seronegative. Both conserved end residues are part of each CDR3. D genes are given only for firm matches. Rows may omit the clone size; those that give it use once, few, many or a size class.

size	V	length	D	J	DNA	CDR3
once	TRBV5-4	16	TRBD2	TRBJ2-4	TGTGCCAGCAGCTCTAGCGGAGTGCGGGCCAAAAACATTCAGTACTTC	CASSSSGVRAKNIQYF
.	TRBV19	14	.	TRBJ1-2	TGTGCCAGTAGTATTACCCCAGAAATCTATGGCTACACCTTC	CASSITPEIYGYTF
.	TRBV5-1	16	TRBD1	TRBJ1-1	TGCGCCAGCAGGGCCGGGACAGGGGGCCCAGAGACTGAAGCTTTCTTT	CASRAGTGGPETEAFF
once	TRBV7-2	12	.	TRBJ2-1	TGTGCCAGCAGCAGTAACAGCAGACGCCAGTTCTTC	CASSSNSRRQFF
.	TRBV9	18	.	TRBJ1-4	TGTGCCAGCAGCGTTCACGGGGGAGGGAGTCAAGCTAATGAAAAACTGTTTTTT	CASSVHGGGSQANEKLFF
once	TRBV6-5	15	TRBD1	TRBJ2-2	TGTGCCAGCAGGACCGGGACAGCAAACACCGGGGAGCTGTTTTTT	CASRTGTANTGELFF
.	TRBV7-2	13	.	TRBJ2-1	TGTGCCAGCAGCCCCCCTCAGGACAATGAGCAGTTCTTC	CASSPPQDNEQFF
.	TRBV5-1	18	TRBD2	TRBJ2-1	TGCGCCAGCAACCGATTAGGTGTGGGGGGGAACTCCTACAATGAGCAGTTCTTC	CASNRLGVGGNSYNEQFF
few	TRBV27	14	.	TRBJ1-6	TGTGCCAGCAGTTTGCGAGGTGGAAATTCACCCCTCCACTTT	CASSLRGGNSPLHF
.	TRBV18	12	.	TRBJ1-5	TGTGCCAGCTCACCATCTAATCAGCCCCAGCATTTT	CASSPSNQPQHF
.	TRBV11-3	19	.	TRBJ2-3	TGTGCCAGCAGCTTAGACATTTCGCATATGGGGCTAGGCACAGATACGCAGTATTTT	CASSLDISHMGLGTDTQYF
.	TRBV7-9	11	.	TRBJ1-5	TGTGCCGCGGGGGTGAATCAGCCCCAGCATTTT	CAAGVNQPQHF
.	TRBV27	18	TRBD2	TRBJ2-1	TGTGCCAGCAGTTTATCTTTGCCGTCAAGCGGGGGGGTCAATGAGCAGTTCTTC	CASSLSLPSSGGVNEQFF
few	TRBV2	13	.	TRBJ1-1	TGTGCCAGCTTCAGGGAGGTGGACACTGAAGCTTTCTTT	CASFREVDTEAFF
.	TRBV6-5	12	.	TRBJ2-7	TGTGCCAGCAGGGGCCGGCCCTACGAGCAGTACTTC	CASRGRPYEQYF
.	TRBV10-3	14	TRBD1	TRBJ1-4	TGTGCCATCAGTGCCGGGACAGGGAATGAAAAACTGTTTTTT	CAISAGTGNEKLFF
.	TRBV2	14	TRBD1	TRBJ1-1	TGTGCCAGCAGATTTAACAGGGGGGAAACTGAAGCTTTCTTT	CASRFNRGETEAFF
few	TRBV6-6	13	TRBD1	TRBJ1-1	TGTGCCAGCAGATCCAGGGACAGGGTGGGAGCTTTCTTT	CASRSRDRVGAFF
.	TRBV7-3	17	TRBD2	TRBJ2-2	TGTGCCAGCAGCTTCCTCAGCGGGGGGGCAAACACCGGGGAGCTGTTTTTT	CASSFLSGGANTGELFF
.	TRBV6-6	14	.	TRBJ1-6	TGTGCCAGCACGGAGACAGTCAATAATTCACCCCTCCACTTT	CASTETVNNSPLHF
once	TRBV6-5	15	TRBD2	TRBJ2-1	TGTGCCAGCAGCCCGGGGGGGGGCCTTTTTAATGAGCAGTTCTTC	CASSPGGGLFNEQFF
.	TRBV19	13	.	TRBJ2-1	TGTGCCAGTAGTACAACCGAGAGCCTACCCTCGTTCTTC	CASSTTESLPSFF
few	TRBV7-8	15	TRBD1	TRBJ2-7	TGTGCCAGCAGAGCCCCGGGACAGGGGTGGGGCGAGCAGTACTTC	CASRAPGQGWGEQYF
.	TRBV4-1	18	TRBD1	TRBJ2-6	TGCGCCAGCAGCCAAGGGGTAGCAGGGGGTGCTGGGGCCAACGTCCTGACTTTC	CASSQGVAGGAGANVLTF
.	TRBV28	14	.	TRBJ1-5	TGTGCCAGCAGTCTAGGACAGAACAATCAGCCCCAGCATTTT	CASSLGQNNQPQHF
.	TRBV7-2	13	.	TRBJ2-3	TGTGCCAGCAGCTTAGCGCGTGGAGATACGCAGTATTTT	CASSLARGDTQYF
.	TRBV11-3	15	.	TRBJ1-3	TGTGCCAGCAGCTTAGGCCCAGGATCTGGAAACACCATATATTTT	CASSLGPGSGNTIYF
.	TRBV11-2	13	.	TRBJ1-2	TGTGCCAGCAGCCAACACCGTAACTATGGCTACACCTTC	CASSQHRNYGYTF
.	TRBV19	18	.	TRBJ1-1	TGTGCCAGTCAACCCTCGGCTGGGACAAGGCTAATGAACACTGAAGCTTTCTTT	CASQPSAGTRLMNTEAFF
.	TRBV5-1	15	TRBD1	TRBJ1-1	TGCGCCAGCAGCTCGACAGGGCTTATGAACACTGAAGCTTTCTTT	CASSSTGLMNTEAFF
.	TRBV19	17	.	TRBJ2-2	TGTGCCAGTAGTATTGGTCCTCGACTAGGGAACACCGGGGAGCTGTTTTTT	CASSIGPRLGNTGELFF
.	TRBV7-6	15	TRBD1	TRBJ2-1	TGTGCCAGCAGCTTAAGTACGGACAGGATCAATGAGCAGTTCTTC	CASSLSTDRINEQFF
.	TRBV28	14	.	TRBJ1-5	TGTGCCAGCAGTTTTGGGCCCAGCAATCAGCCCCAGCATTTT	CASSFGPSNQPQHF
once	TRBV7-6	14	.	TRBJ2-7	TGTGCCAGCGGCTCCCAGGGCGCTTCCTACGAGCAGTACTTC	CASGSQGASYEQYF
few	TRBV6-5	13	.	TRBJ1-5	TGTGCCAGCAGTTACGAGATAAATCAGCCCCAGCATTTT	CASSYEINQPQHF
few	TRBV4-1	15	.	TRBJ2-2	TGCGCCAGCAGCCCCAGGACAGCGAACACCGGGGAGCTGTTTTTT	CASSPRTANTGELFF
.	TRBV29-1	14	TRBD2	TRBJ2-5	TGCAGCGTCGTAGCGGGGGGGGCTGGGGGGACCCAGTACTTC	CSVVAGGAGGTQYF
.	TRBV25-1	16	TRBD1	TRBJ1-6	TGTGCCAGCAGTGAATCCTCGACAGGGGGACGTTCACCCCTCCACTTT	CASSESSTGGRSPLHF
.	TRBV15	15	.	TRBJ2-7	TGTGCCACCAGCTCCAAGGGGGAGCTTTTTTACGAGCAGTACTTC	CATSSKGELFYEQYF
.	TRBV7-9	15	.	TRBJ2-3	TGTGCCAGCAGCATTCGACAGGATCTTACAGATACGCAGTATTTT	CASSIRQDLTDTQYF
.	TRBV4-1	16	TRBD2	TRBJ2-5	TGCGCCAGCAGCCAAGAGCCGCCTAGCGGACAAGAGACCCAGTACTTC	CASSQEPPSGQETQYF
.	TRBV5-1	16	.	TRBJ1-1	TGCGCCAGCAGCTCCTCCTGGGGGGAGGGGTTCACTGAAGCTTTCTTT	CASSSSWGEGFTEAFF
.	TRBV7-2	15	TRBD2	TRBJ2-1	TGTGCCAGCAGCTTAATCAAGCGGGGGGGCAGTGAGCAGTTCTTC	CASSLIKRGGSEQFF
few	TRBV29-1	13	.	TRBJ1-1	TGCAGCGTTGACCCCGAGTCCAACACTGAAGCTTTCTTT	CSVDPESNTEAFF
few	TRBV4-1	13	.	TRBJ2-7	TGCGCCAGCAGCCAAGATCCCAGGTACGAGCAGTACTTC	CASSQDPRYEQYF
.	TRBV11-2	16	TRBD2	TRBJ2-1	TGTGCCAGCAGACCTTTAGCGGGGGGATCCTACAATGAGCAGTTCTTC	CASRPLAGGSYNEQFF
.	TRBV5-1	17	TRBD2	TRBJ2-7	TGCGCCAGCAGCCCCGGGGCTAGCGGGGGGATTACCTACGAGCAGTACTTC	CASSPGASGGITYEQYF
.	TRBV4-1	14	.	TRBJ2-7	TGCGCCAGCAGCCAAGCAGCGGCCTCCTACGAGCAGTACTTC	CASSQAAASYEQYF
.	TRBV6-1	14	.	TRBJ2-7	TGTGCCAGCAACTTGAGACAGGATTCCTACGAGCAGTACTTC	CASNLRQDSYEQYF
.	TRBV19	18	TRBD2	TRBJ2-2	TGTGCCAGTAGTATTCTAGCGGGGGGTACGCGTGTTCCCGGGGAGCTGTTTTTT	CASSILAGGTRVPGELFF
.	TRBV2	16	.	TRBJ2-1	TGTGCCAGCAGTGACCCAGCGGGCAGCTCCTACAATGAGCAGTTCTTC	CASSDPAGSSYNEQFF
few	TRBV29-1	12	.	TRBJ1-2	TGCAGCGTTGAATTGGGGCCTCGGGGCTACACCTTC	CSVELGPRGYTF